The sequence of this T cell receptor beta chain was determined in a study of blood T cells in healthy people across ages (dated by TCRdb to the mid-2010s). General notes on the study: In model experiments, template switching captured roughly one uniquely barcoded TCR beta cDNA molecule for every two T cells. Two additional independent replicas of 1 million unique cDNA reads from the same blood draw were analyzed for two donors (one aged 18 to 30 and one aged 80 or older). To avoid experimental bias, donors of different ages were distributed randomly across sequencing lanes. Four age groups were formed from the donors: young (average approximately 15 years), middle-aged (approximately 39), aged (more than 55) and long-lived (roughly 81). The study measured age-related changes in TCR beta repertoire diversity using deep sequencing normalized with unique cDNA molecular identifiers.

This clonotype was seen at least ten times. Its antigen has not been determined. The record has no base qualities; no much larger clone is one base away. What the work shows at the level of the full study, not this receptor alone: Total diversity estimates from one million sequenced T cells were considered lower bounds and underestimates. Compared with the aged group, the long-lived group had more naive CD4+ T cells, fewer expanded clones and increased TCR diversity, a pattern suggesting age selection. Because profiling used bulk unsorted PBMCs, naive and antigen-experienced compartments could not be compared conclusively. Donor CMV infection status was unknown, potentially confounding age-related changes in expanded clonotypes. As age increased, observed TCR beta diversity per million T cells dropped in a roughly linear way, and a significant reduction was already evident by age 40. There was a strong correlation between observed TCR beta diversity and the percentage of naive T cells measured by flow cytometry.

The germline V gene gives CDR1 as SGHVS and CDR2 as FQNEAQ. Reading from cysteine to phenylalanine, the CDR3 counts 16 amino acids. Just CDR3 DNA is preserved here, 48 bases in frame from base 1. The V end gives up 1 base and the J end 3 bases, leaving 7 bases in the junction not matched to a gene. Donors were 30 to 45 systemically healthy Caucasian individuals from Russia aged roughly 6 to 100 years. Each donor gave approximately 9.3 milliliters of peripheral blood, collected into EDTA-treated Vacutainer tubes. Ficoll-Paque density-gradient centrifugation was used to isolate PBMCs, with at least 6 million per sample. Trizol reagent was used to extract total RNA from the PBMCs, yielding at least 6 micrograms per sample. For every donor, flow cytometry on a PBMC aliquot measured the percentage of naive CD45RAhigh/CD27high T cells. The library was generated by 5' RACE. Sequenced on an Illumina HiSeq 2500. A second PCR of roughly 6 to 11 cycles was run with a J-beta primer mix and a sample-barcoded 5' primer. Each TCR beta cDNA molecule received a unique molecular identifier from a template-switch 5' adaptor carrying 12 random nucleotides. At least 2.5 million CDR3-containing paired-end reads were obtained from each sample. First-strand cDNA was synthesized from all RNA with the Mint cDNA synthesis kit, primed by a TRBC-specific oligonucleotide. Following uracil-DNA glycosylase treatment, all cDNA underwent a first 18-cycle PCR with the universal primers M1SS and BC2_uni_R. Per the original workflow: Each sample was normalized by randomly selecting 1 million high-quality reads, each carrying a distinct molecular identifier. Reads with shared molecular identifiers were discarded instead of being binned into consensus sequences. MiTCR, with a Q25 quality threshold and the strictest error-elimination algorithm, was used for CDR3 identification, clonotype clustering and error correction. A nonparametric unseen species model using Euler transformation provided a lower-bound estimate of total TCR beta diversity. TCRdb reprocessing: public reads trimmed at Q25 with fastp, clones called with MiXCR, in-frame beta chains kept. Each entry merges the rows of one CDR3 protein and shows their most common DNA and genes. What appears here as the V and J calls and clone size reflects TCRdb's work, not the paper's. This sample holds fewer than 950,000 distinct CDR3 sequences; about 36% were observed only once. The top ten clonotypes cover 10% to 15% of the sample.

This sequence uses TRBV7-8 and TRBJ2-3; 7 bases in the junction line up with TRBD1. Sequenced input: blood. This TCR was recovered from a man younger than 35 in good health. The CDR3 protein is CASSLGAGGMTDTQYF. The base sequence is TGTGCCAGCAGCTTAGGGGCAGGGGGTATGACAGATACGCAGTATTTT.